The 22 T cell receptor beta chains listed next were all sequenced from one sample in a study of blood T cell repertoires in COVID-19. Sequencing was performed with immunoSEQ multiplex PCR; in TCRdb, only in-frame clones are kept and a portion is missing. This sample yields 50,000 to 70,000 clones, of which approximately 84% are seen a single time; around a sixth belongs to the top ten. Specimen: peripheral blood. The receptors were gathered from a man between 65 and 80 years old with active COVID-19.

The chain links TRBV18 to TRBJ2-3, with D unresolved. Trimming stripped 5 bases from V and 0 bases from J, with 3 bases between. Germline V CDR1 and CDR2: KGHSH, LQKENI. This CDR3 comprises 12 residues. CDR3 in DNA: TGTGCCAGCTCAGAGAGCACAGATACGCAGTATTTT. As protein: CASSESTDTQYF. The full variable domain, its missing parts supplied by reference TRBV18 and TRBJ2-3, is NAGVMQNPRHLVRRRGQEARLRCSPMKGHSHVYWYRQLPEEGLKFMVYLQKENIIDESGMPKERFSAEFPKEGPSILRIQQVVRGDSAAYFCASSESTDTQYFGPGTRLTVL.

This rearrangement joins TRBV7-2 to TRBJ1-4, with a tentative D call TRBD1 (6 bases). The germline V gene has CDR1 SGHTA and CDR2 FQGNSA. This CDR3 has 16 amino acids. V shed 4 bases and J shed 3 bases, with 15 bases lying between them. CDR3 coding DNA: TGTGCCAGCAGCTCCGATGGACAGTTAGCTAATGAAAAACTGTTTTTT. It codes for CASSSDGQLANEKLFF.

The chain combines TRBV2 with TRBJ2-1; 7 bases map to TRBD1. The junction had 2 bases not matched to a gene; V was cut back by 4 bases and J by 8 bases. Germline V gene data show CDR1 as SNHLY and CDR2 as FYNNEI. CDR3 size: 12 residues. The CDR3 DNA is TGTGCCAGCAGTGGACAGGGAGATGAGCAGTTCTTC. As protein: CASSGQGDEQFF.

On this clone itself: Other nucleotide sequences from this sample produce the same CDR3. The chain has TRBV5-1 and TRBJ2-7; 11 bases line up with TRBD2. The trim removed 0 bases at V and 4 bases at J, leaving 0 bases unmatched. The germline CDR1 and CDR2 sequences are SGHRS and YFSETQ. CDR3 length equals 14 residues. In nucleotides, the CDR3 is TGCGCCAGCAGCTTGGGGACTAGCGGGTACGAGCAGTACTTC. It codes for CASSLGTSGYEQYF.

The rearrangement uses TRBV6-6 and TRBJ1-1, with D possibly TRBD1 on 6 matching bases. V was trimmed by 0 bases and J by 7 bases, leaving 12 bases between them. Germline V CDR1 and CDR2: MNHNY, SVGAGI (reference sequence). CDR3 length: 14 residues. The CDR3 region is CASSYSGGAGEAFF. The CDR3 DNA reads TGTGCCAGCAGTTACTCTGGGGGCGCGGGTGAAGCTTTCTTT.

The rearrangement joins TRBV5-1 to TRBJ2-2; the match to TRBD2 covers 7 bases. The V segment lost 1 base and the J segment 5 bases; nucleotides outside the gene matches: 8. CDR1 and CDR2 from the germline V gene are SGHRS and YFSETQ. CDR3 length: 16 amino acids. The CDR3: CASSLQAAGETGELFF. CDR3 DNA sequence: TGCGCCAGCAGCTTGCAGGCTGCGGGAGAGACCGGGGAGCTGTTTTTT.

V usage is TRBV7-2 and J usage is TRBJ1-3, with TRBD1 matching 8 bases. Germline V gene lookup returns CDR1 SGHTA and CDR2 FQGNSA. The J segment lost 2 bases and the V segment lost 4 bases, leaving 4 bases of the junction unmatched. The CDR3 extends over 15 amino acids. CDR3 sequence reads: CASSSWTGTGNTIYF. CDR3 DNA: TGTGCCAGCAGCTCGTGGACAGGGACTGGAAACACCATATATTTT.

V usage is TRBV28 and J usage is TRBJ2-1; D might be TRBD2 (7 bases). Trimming cost V 2 bases and J 5 bases, with 13 bases left between them. This CDR3 has 15 amino acids. Germline loops: CDR1 MDHEN, CDR2 SYDVKM. CDR3 sequence (DNA): TGTGCCAGCAGTTTAACCCAGGGGAGGGACAATGAGCAGTTCTTC. Residues: CASSLTQGRDNEQFF. Complete variable domain (other parts from reference TRBV28 and TRBJ2-1): DVKVTQSSRYLVKRTGEKVFLECVQDMDHENMFWYRQDPGLGLRLIYFSYDVKMKEKGDIPEGYSVSREKKERFSLILESASTNQTSMYLCASSLTQGRDNEQFFGPGTRLTVL.

Concerning this clone itself: At one of its ends the junction is not consistent with the germline gene, which may arise from a read error. This chain uses TRBV19 with TRBJ2-2; 7 bases agree with TRBD1. From germline, CDR1 is LNHDA and CDR2 SQIVND (reference sequence). The CDR3 spans 15 residues. The CDR3 coding sequence is TGTGCCAGTAGTCTAGACAGGGTAGGGGCCGGGGAGCTGTTTTTT. Residues: CASSLDRVGAGELFF.

The V and J genes are TRBV4-3 and TRBJ1-2; TRBD1 matches at 7 bases. In germline, CDR1 is LGHNA, CDR2 YSLEER. This CDR3 is built from 15 residues. The trim removed 4 bases at V and 7 bases at J, leaving 12 bases unmatched. The CDR3 bases are TGCGCCAGCAGCCCCCAAGGCAGGGGGGAAGGTGGCTACACCTTC. As protein: CASSPQGRGEGGYTF.

The rearrangement joins TRBV11-2 to TRBJ2-2, with 11 bases matching TRBD2. Trimming removed 5 bases from V and 0 bases from J; junction bases left unmatched: 5. This CDR3 spans 17 amino acids. Germline lookup yields CDR1 SGHAT and CDR2 FQNNGV. CDR3 amino acids: CASSVGLAAANTGELFF. CDR3 nucleotide sequence: TGTGCCAGCAGCGTGGGACTAGCGGCCGCGAACACCGGGGAGCTGTTTTTT.

The CDR3 is CASSPRRASEETQYF. The CDR3, as DNA: TGTGCCAGCAGCCCTCGTAGGGCTAGCGAAGAGACCCAGTACTTC. The V gene is TRBV11-1, the J gene TRBJ2-5; the D gene is possibly TRBD2 (6 bases). The CDR3 runs 15 residues. Germline V gene sequence: CDR1 SGHAT, CDR2 FQDESV (reference sequence). V lost 5 bases and J 3 bases, leaving 16 bases between the germline ends.

J is TRBJ2-3 and V is TRBV27; no clear D gene. This CDR3 comprises 13 residues. CDR1 and CDR2 from the germline V gene are MNHEY and SMNVEV (reference sequence). The ends were cut back, 5 bases at V and 5 bases at J, with 11 bases in the middle. The chain's CDR3 is CASSELPQDTQYF. For the CDR3, the DNA is TGTGCCAGCAGTGAACTACCCCAAGATACGCAGTATTTT.

CDR3 amino acids: CASSPLAGTSEQYF. CDR3 bases: TGTGCCAGCTCACCACTTGCAGGGACTAGCGAGCAGTACTTC. The chain has TRBV18 and TRBJ2-7, with 8 bases that match TRBD2. In germline, CDR1 is KGHSH, CDR2 LQKENI. Unmatched junction bases numbered 5, after V lost 1 base and J lost 6 bases. This CDR3 spans 14 amino acids.

This clone occurred many times. The chain is built from TRBV7-2 and TRBJ2-1; 11 nucleotides line up with TRBD2. This CDR3 has 17 residues. The germline V gene has CDR1 SGHTA and CDR2 FQGNSA. V shed 5 bases and J 5 bases; nucleotides not matched to a gene: 11. For the CDR3, the DNA is TGTGCCAGCAGCCGCGAGCGGGGGACTAGCGGACACAATGAGCAGTTCTTC. This codes for CASSRERGTSGHNEQFF.

The genes are TRBV5-1 and TRBJ1-6, with 9 bases aligning to TRBD1. V shed 3 bases, J shed 9 bases, and the junction held 16 bases outside the gene matches. Per the germline V gene, CDR1 is SGHRS and CDR2 is YFSETQ. The CDR3 is 18 residues long. The CDR3: CASSYSNTGGSYLSPLHF. CDR3 in DNA: TGCGCCAGCAGCTATTCGAACACAGGGGGCTCATATCTTTCACCCCTCCACTTT.

V usage is TRBV12-5 and J usage is TRBJ2-6; D is unresolved. This CDR3 has 19 residues. Per the germline V gene, CDR1 is LGHNT and CDR2 is FRNRAP. Trimming removed 2 bases from V and 4 bases from J, with 21 bases in between. CDR3 in amino acids: CASGLRVLGGVIGANVLTF. The CDR3 DNA reads TGTGCTAGTGGTTTGCGGGTTCTGGGTGGTGTTATCGGGGCCAACGTCCTGACTTTC.

This chain joins TRBV29-1 and TRBJ2-5, with a weak D call TRBD1 (6 bases). Trimming took 4 bases from V and 5 from J, leaving 11 bases between them. The CDR3 loop spans 12 amino acids. Germline CDR1 is SQVTM and CDR2 is ANQGSEA. The CDR3 DNA sequence: TGCAGCGTTGTTAGTCAGGGGGAGACCCAGTACTTC. It translates to CSVVSQGETQYF.

The chain employs TRBV14 and TRBJ1-4, with 8 bases fitting TRBD1. CDR1 and CDR2 (germline): SGHDN, FVKESK. The CDR3 has 14 residues. Trimming removed 3 bases from V and 8 bases from J; junction bases left unmatched: 5. The CDR3 is CASSQDRVPEKLFF. CDR3 nucleotide sequence: TGTGCCAGCAGCCAGGACAGGGTACCAGAAAAACTGTTTTTT.

The chain links TRBV9 to TRBJ2-1; D might be TRBD2 (6 bases). The CDR3 extends over 15 amino acids. Germline lookup yields CDR1 SGDLS and CDR2 YYNGEE. V was shortened by 0 bases and J by 5 bases, with 12 bases between the two germline ends. The CDR3 reads CASSVAGALNNEQFF. CDR3 DNA sequence: TGTGCCAGCAGCGTAGCGGGAGCTTTAAACAATGAGCAGTTCTTC.

The chain recombines TRBV6-2 or TRBV6-3 with TRBJ2-5; 7 bases are a match to TRBD1. Per the germline V gene, CDR1 is MNHEY and CDR2 is SVGEGT. V lost 4 bases, J lost 5 bases, and 1 base stayed unmatched. This CDR3 is built from 12 residues. CDR3 sequence (DNA): TGTGCCAGCAGTTCACAGGGGGAGACCCAGTACTTC. It codes for CASSSQGETQYF.

The CDR3 nucleotides are TGCGCCAGCAGCAAAAGCGGGGGTAGGGAAGGTGAGCAGTTCTTC. Its translation is CASSKSGGREGEQFF. The chain recombines TRBV5-1 with TRBJ2-1; 8 bases are shared with TRBD2. CDR3 length: 15 amino acids. The V gene's germline CDR1 is SGHRS and CDR2 YFSETQ. Trimming at V came to 4 bases and at J to 9 bases, leaving 12 bases not matched to a gene.